A selection of T cell receptor beta chains follows, all from one sample in a study of cytomegalovirus exposure and HLA in healthy donors. Profiling relied on immunoSEQ multiplex PCR, and the TCRdb table lists in-frame clones only, not all of them. The sample consists of over 150,000 clones, 81% of them appearing once. Sequencing was done on a sample of PBMCs. These receptor sequences come from a woman aged 45-65 years in good health and CMV-seronegative. CDR3s include the opening cysteine and the closing phenylalanine or tryptophan. D genes are given only for firm matches. Some rows have no size entry. The others give once, few or many, or a class for an expanded clone.

d_call,cdr3_length,j_call,clone_size,v_call,cdr3_nt,cdr3_aa
NA,19,TRBJ1-5,NA,TRBV4-2,TGTGCCAGCAGCCACGGATGGGGACATAAAATTGATAGCAATCAGCCCCAGCATTTT,CASSHGWGHKIDSNQPQHF
TRBD1,17,TRBJ1-2,once,TRBV9,TGTGCCAGCAGCCACCATACCGACAGGGGGCTTAGCTATGGCTACACCTTC,CASSHHTDRGLSYGYTF
TRBD2,12,TRBJ2-1,NA,TRBV6-1,TGTGCCAGCAGACTAGCGGGGGCCTACGGGTTCTTC,CASRLAGAYGFF
NA,13,TRBJ1-1,NA,TRBV19,TGTGCCAGTAGTATGGCGGAGGGCACTGAAGCTTTCTTT,CASSMAEGTEAFF
NA,13,TRBJ1-2,few,TRBV2,TGTGCCAGCAGTGTAGTAGGGGCCTATGGCTACACCTTC,CASSVVGAYGYTF
NA,14,TRBJ1-3,NA,TRBV10-3,TGTGCCATCAAGGGGACAAACTCTGGAAACACCATATATTTT,CAIKGTNSGNTIYF
NA,13,TRBJ1-2,NA,TRBV27,TGTGCCAGCAGTTTATCAGAAGGGAGCGGCTACACCTTC,CASSLSEGSGYTF
NA,14,TRBJ2-5,NA,TRBV28,TGTGCCAGCAGTTTTCAAGACAGCGAGGAGACCCAGTACTTC,CASSFQDSEETQYF
TRBD1,15,TRBJ1-2,NA,TRBV5-4,TGTGCCAGCAGCCCGAGCGGACAGGGGGCGCGAAGCTACACCTTC,CASSPSGQGARSYTF
NA,15,TRBJ2-2,NA,TRBV9,TGTGCCAGCAGCCTAGAAGGGGCGAACACCGGGGAGCTGTTTTTT,CASSLEGANTGELFF
NA,14,TRBJ1-4,NA,TRBV28,TGTGCCAGCAGTTTATCTCAGGGGTGGCGAAATACATTTTTT,CASSLSQGWRNTFF
TRBD2,16,TRBJ2-5,NA,TRBV14,TGTGCCAGCAGCCAACTACTAGCGGGGGGGCGAGAGACCCAGTACTTC,CASSQLLAGGRETQYF
NA,14,TRBJ2-2,NA,TRBV5-4,TGTGCCAGCAGCGCCCAAAGGCGGGTCGGGGAGCTGTTTTTT,CASSAQRRVGELFF
TRBD2,21,TRBJ2-6,NA,TRBV28,TGTGCCAGCAGTTTATGGACGGCTAGCGGGAGGGCCGGCTCTGGGGCCAACGTCCTGACTTTC,CASSLWTASGRAGSGANVLTF
TRBD2,15,TRBJ2-7,NA,TRBV7-2,TGTGCCAGCAGTCGAATGGGGAGGGAGGAGGGGGAGCAGTACTTC,CASSRMGREEGEQYF
TRBD2,15,TRBJ2-5,NA,TRBV10-3,TGTGCCATCAGCGCCGGACTAGCGGGGCAAGAGACCCAGTACTTC,CAISAGLAGQETQYF
NA,12,TRBJ2-7,NA,TRBV10-3,TGTGCCATCGCCGTTGGGGGCATCGAGCAGTACTTC,CAIAVGGIEQYF
NA,15,TRBJ1-2,NA,TRBV7-2,TGTGCCAGCAGCTTAGTAATCCAGGGCACCTATGGCTACACCTTC,CASSLVIQGTYGYTF
TRBD1,14,TRBJ1-6,NA,TRBV9,TGTGCCAGCAGCGCAGACAGGGGTAGTTCACCCCTCCACTTT,CASSADRGSSPLHF
NA,18,TRBJ1-1,NA,TRBV28,TGTGCCAGCAGTCCTCTGGGTCGGGGGGAGAGTATGAACACTGAAGCTTTCTTT,CASSPLGRGESMNTEAFF
TRBD1,13,TRBJ1-5,few,TRBV6-1,TGTGCCAGCCAGACAGGGAAAAATCAGCCCCAGCATTTT,CASQTGKNQPQHF
TRBD2,13,TRBJ2-7,NA,TRBV10-1,TGCGCCAGCAGTCTCGGTCCGGGAGGAGAGCAGTACTTC,CASSLGPGGEQYF
TRBD2,19,TRBJ2-1,NA,TRBV7-8,TGTGCCAGCAGCTTAGGGGAGCGACTAGCGGGTTGGGGGGACAATGAGCAGTTCTTC,CASSLGERLAGWGDNEQFF
TRBD1,18,TRBJ1-1,few,TRBV2,TGTGCCAGCAGTGAAGCCCCCCCTGGACAGGGTGTTGAAACTGAAGCTTTCTTT,CASSEAPPGQGVETEAFF
NA,15,TRBJ2-6,NA,TRBV10-1,TGCGCCAGCAGTGCAGGGTCCACTGGGGCCAACGTCCTGACTTTC,CASSAGSTGANVLTF
TRBD1,16,TRBJ1-6,NA,TRBV30,TGTGCCTGGAGCGGGCGACAGGGAAGGAAAAATTCACCCCTCCACTTT,CAWSGRQGRKNSPLHF
NA,14,TRBJ2-7,NA,TRBV7-2,TGTGCCAGCAGCTGGCGGGGAGGTAGCTACGAGCAGTACTTC,CASSWRGGSYEQYF
TRBD1,12,TRBJ1-5,NA,TRBV28,TGTGCCAGCAGTCTGCGGACAGGGGGAGGGCATTTT,CASSLRTGGGHF
TRBD1,16,TRBJ2-7,NA,TRBV2,TGTGCCAGCAGGGATAACAGGGGACCGCTGGACTACGAGCAGTACTTC,CASRDNRGPLDYEQYF
TRBD2,15,TRBJ2-1,few,TRBV5-4,TGTGCCAGCAGCCCGTTAGCGGGGGCGGGGAATGAGCAGTTCTTC,CASSPLAGAGNEQFF